A single sample gave rise to the 26 T cell receptor beta chains below, sequenced in a study of cytomegalovirus exposure and HLA in healthy donors. It was with 60 Vbeta and 13 Jbeta primers that the PCR ran. Repertoires were generated with immunoSEQ multiplex PCR, while TCRdb's copy carries only in-frame clones and drops some. This table has about 85,000 clones, 75% to 85% appearing once. The sample consisted of PBMCs. The source is a man between 45 and 60 years old in good health and CMV-seropositive.

This chain links TRBV11-2 with TRBJ2-2; possibly TRBD1 for D (6 bases). The CDR3 has 16 amino acids. Germline V lookup: CDR1 SGHAT, CDR2 FQNNGV. V was clipped by 4 bases and J by 1 base, with 13 bases between them. CDR3 nucleotides: TGTGCCAGCAGCTACAGGGTAGATGGGAACACCGGGGAGCTGTTTTTT. Translation gives CASSYRVDGNTGELFF.

This chain links TRBV27 with TRBJ2-5; 8 bases fit TRBD2. V lost 2 bases and J lost 2; bases outside the gene matches: 4. Germline V lookup: CDR1 MNHEY, CDR2 SMNVEV (reference sequence). This CDR3 has 15 amino acids. The CDR3 DNA sequence: TGTGCCAGCAGTTTAAGAGTAGCGGGACAAGAGACCCAGTACTTC. The encoded protein is CASSLRVAGQETQYF.

This clone was observed a few times. V and J are TRBV21-1 and TRBJ2-7; no check of the table's D call, TRBD2, against the DNA was made. TRBV21-1 is flagged as a pseudogene. CDR3 length: 19 amino acids. In DNA form, the CDR3 reads TGTGCCAGCGGGCCGATCTGTCTAGCGGGAGAGAAGTTGGCCTACGAGCAGTACTTC. Translating gives CASGPICLAGEKLAYEQYF.

V gene TRBV5-6 combines with J gene TRBJ1-1; no clear D. The CDR3 runs 11 residues. The germline V gene has CDR1 SGHDT and CDR2 YYEEEE. V lost 6 bases and J 6 bases, leaving 9 bases between the germline ends. The CDR3 nucleotides read TGTGCCAGCAAATTCGGGTCTGAAGCTTTCTTT. Translated, it gives CASKFGSEAFF.

On this clone: The same CDR3 also results from other DNA sequences found in this sample. The chain joins TRBV5-1 to TRBJ2-2; 12 bases match TRBD2. The germline V gene has CDR1 SGHRS and CDR2 YFSETQ. J was trimmed by 6 bases and V by 0 bases; bases with no gene match: 3. The CDR3 extends over 16 amino acids. CDR3 residues: CASSLVLAGGAGELFF. In DNA form, the CDR3 reads TGCGCCAGCAGCTTGGTCCTAGCGGGAGGGGCCGGGGAGCTGTTTTTT.

The chain is built from TRBV29-1 and TRBJ2-3; 8 bases align to TRBD1. This CDR3 is built from 12 residues. Losses at the gene ends were 2 bases for V and 8 bases for J; bases not matched to a gene: 3. Germline V gene lookup returns CDR1 SQVTM and CDR2 ANQGSEA. CDR3 in amino acids: CSVEPGGITQYF. The CDR3, as DNA: TGCAGCGTTGAACCAGGGGGCATTACGCAGTATTTT.

The rearrangement uses TRBV15 and TRBJ2-7, with TRBD1 matching over 8 bases. Per germline, CDR1 LNHNV and CDR2 YYDKDF (reference sequence). V gave up 1 base and J gave up 5 bases; unmatched junction bases: 10. The CDR3 covers 16 residues. The CDR3 sequence: CATSRGPGGGPNEQYF. CDR3 coding DNA: TGTGCCACCAGCAGAGGCCCAGGGGGCGGCCCCAACGAGCAGTACTTC.

This chain joins TRBV5-1 and TRBJ2-1; D might be TRBD2 (6 bases). Germline CDR1 SGHRS, CDR2 YFSETQ. The CDR3 runs to 15 residues. The ends were cut back, 3 bases at V and 1 base at J, with 11 bases in the middle. CDR3 region: CASSSSGDSYNEQFF. In DNA form, the CDR3 reads TGCGCCAGCAGCTCGTCGGGAGATTCCTACAATGAGCAGTTCTTC.

The genes are TRBV11-2 and TRBJ2-2; tentatively, D is TRBD1 (5 bases). Trimming took 1 base from V and 1 from J, leaving 16 bases between them. The CDR3 runs 18 residues. Looked up from germline, CDR1 is SGHAT and CDR2 is FQNNGV. Here the CDR3 DNA reads TGTGCCAGCAGCTTAGTCCCCCCCAGGGTCGGGAACACCGGGGAGCTGTTTTTT. It encodes CASSLVPPRVGNTGELFF.

The rearrangement joins TRBV30 to TRBJ1-5; D might be TRBD1 (6 bases). V dropped 3 bases and J dropped 4 bases, with 16 bases sitting between them. The germline V gene encodes CDR1 GTSNPN and CDR2 SVGIG (reference sequence). The CDR3 covers 15 residues. The CDR3 reads CAWSIATGPNQPQHF. The CDR3 DNA is TGTGCCTGGAGCATCGCGACAGGCCCGAATCAGCCCCAGCATTTT.

This chain connects TRBV5-1 to TRBJ1-1, with D tentatively TRBD1 (6 bases). The CDR3 consists of 16 residues. The germline CDR1 and CDR2 sequences are SGHRS and YFSETQ. Trimming took 1 base from V and 0 from J, leaving 13 bases between them. This CDR3 is CASSLSFGTLNTEAFF. Written as DNA, the CDR3 is TGCGCCAGCAGCTTGTCGTTTGGGACATTGAACACTGAAGCTTTCTTT.

This clone was observed a handful of times. The V call is TRBV7-8, the J call TRBJ2-5; D not resolved. V dropped 5 bases and J dropped 4 bases, with 20 bases sitting between them. The CDR3 is 16 residues long. CDR1 is SGHVS and CDR2 is FQNEAQ in the germline V gene. The CDR3 DNA sequence: TGTGCCAGCAGCCAAAGCCTCGGTCTCTTCGGAGAGACCCAGTACTTC. Residues: CASSQSLGLFGETQYF.

The J gene is TRBJ2-2, the V gene TRBV19; TRBD1 matches 9 bases. The CDR3 runs 18 residues. Trimming cost V 4 bases and J 0 bases; bases outside gene matches: 9. From germline, CDR1 is LNHDA and CDR2 SQIVND (reference sequence). The CDR3 bases are TGTGCCAGTAGTAACCCGGGGTGGACAGGGGCGAACACCGGGGAGCTGTTTTTT. Its protein product is CASSNPGWTGANTGELFF. The full variable domain, in which reference TRBV19 and TRBJ2-2 provide the parts outside the CDR3, is DGGITQSPKYLFRKEGQNVTLSCEQNLNHDAMYWYRQDPGQGLRLIYYSQIVNDFQKGDIAEGYSVSREKKESFPLTVTSAQKNPTAFYLCASSNPGWTGANTGELFFGEGSRLTVL.

The chain recombines TRBV5-4 with TRBJ2-1; possibly TRBD2 for D (6 bases). The V end was cut by 4 bases, the J end by 7 bases, with 15 bases between. Per germline, CDR1 SGHNT and CDR2 YYREEE (reference sequence). This CDR3 region has 14 residues. The CDR3 spells CASSDKVAENEQFF. CDR3 DNA: TGTGCCAGCAGCGATAAGGTAGCGGAGAATGAGCAGTTCTTC.

The chain uses TRBV11-2 and TRBJ2-1; 7 bases agree with TRBD2. The CDR3 totals 13 residues. Germline-derived CDR1 and CDR2 are SGHAT and FQNNGV. The junction had 5 bases not matched to a gene; V was cut back by 5 bases and J by 7 bases. CDR3 DNA: TGTGCCAGCAGCGAGACTAGCTGGAATGAGCAGTTCTTC. Amino acid sequence: CASSETSWNEQFF.

The genes are TRBV4-1 and TRBJ2-7, with TRBD1 identical over 9 bases. Looked up from germline, CDR1 is MGHRA and CDR2 is YSYEKL. Trimming cost V 2 bases and J 2 bases; bases outside gene matches: 16. This CDR3 comprises 19 residues. The chain's CDR3 is CASSQYRPSRDRAAYEQYF. The CDR3 bases are TGCGCCAGCAGCCAATACCGACCCTCACGGGACAGGGCTGCCTACGAGCAGTACTTC.

V and J are TRBV4-2 and TRBJ2-7; 8 positions match TRBD2. V lost 0 bases to trimming and J lost 3 bases; unmatched junction nucleotides: 4. There are 15 residues in the CDR3. Germline V lookup: CDR1 LGHNA, CDR2 YNFKEQ. In DNA, the CDR3 is TGTGCCAGCAGCCAAGACGGGAGGGGGAACTACGAGCAGTACTTC. Amino acid sequence: CASSQDGRGNYEQYF.

This sequence joins TRBV6-5 and TRBJ1-1, with 7 bases identical to TRBD1. CDR1 and CDR2 (germline): MNHEY, SVGAGI. J gave up 3 bases and V 4 bases, and 11 bases lay outside the gene matches. This CDR3 comprises 16 residues. The chain's CDR3 is CASSLGARGRDTEAFF. The CDR3 region has the DNA TGTGCCAGCAGTTTGGGCGCTAGGGGGCGAGACACTGAAGCTTTCTTT.

The chain recombines TRBV7-9 with TRBJ2-3; 8 positions agree with TRBD2. The length of the CDR3 is 16 residues. Per the germline V gene, CDR1 is SEHNR and CDR2 is FQNEAQ (reference sequence). The junction had 8 bases not matched to a gene; V was cut back by 6 bases and J by 0 bases. The CDR3 DNA reads TGTGCCAGCAGTCCTCCCGGGACTAGGAGCACAGATACGCAGTATTTT. Its translation: CASSPPGTRSTDTQYF.

The chain is built from TRBV21-1 and TRBJ1-5; TRBD1, the D gene given by the table, was not confirmed from the DNA. TRBV21-1 is a listed pseudogene. This CDR3 region has 17 residues. The CDR3 DNA is TGTGCCAGCAGCACCTATCTGTACAGGGGTTCCACTCAGCCCCAGCATTTT. Translating it yields CASSTYLYRGSTQPQHF.

Here the CDR3 reads CASSLTTGTGRNEQFF. Written as DNA, the CDR3 is TGCGCCAGCAGCTTGACCACCGGGACAGGTAGAAATGAGCAGTTCTTC. The chain has TRBV5-1 and TRBJ2-1; 8 bases are shared with TRBD1. In germline, CDR1 is SGHRS, CDR2 YFSETQ. The CDR3 has 16 residues. J lost 7 bases, V lost 1 base, and 10 bases had no gene match.

V usage is TRBV6-1 and J usage is TRBJ1-1, with D possibly matching TRBD1 (5 bases). The CDR3 length is 15 residues. Between the trimmed V and J ends, which lost 2 bases and 2 bases, there was a span of 12 bases. CDR1 and CDR2 from the germline V gene are MNHNS and SASEGT. The CDR3 loop reads CASSEPGRVNTEAFF. DNA of the CDR3: TGTGCCAGCAGTGAACCCGGCAGGGTCAACACTGAAGCTTTCTTT.

CDR3 loop: CASSIVRGLSGELFF. For the CDR3, the DNA is TGTGCCAGTAGTATAGTCAGGGGGCTGAGCGGGGAGCTGTTTTTT. This chain joins TRBV19 and TRBJ2-2; 8 bases fit TRBD1. Trimming cost V 1 base and J 7 bases; bases outside gene matches: 5. The CDR3 has 15 residues. The germline V gene encodes CDR1 LNHDA and CDR2 SQIVND (reference sequence).

This chain links TRBV11-3 with TRBJ2-1; 7 bases fit TRBD1. The CDR3 contains 18 residues. V lost 0 bases and J lost 2; bases outside the gene matches: 10. Germline V gene sequence: CDR1 SGHNT, CDR2 YENEEA. The CDR3 DNA reads as TGTGCCAGCAGCTTAGATTGGAGACAGGGTAAAACCTACAATGAGCAGTTCTTC. Its protein is CASSLDWRQGKTYNEQFF.

In DNA, the CDR3 is TGTGCCTGGAGTGTTACTGAAGCCGTGGAGCTGTTTTTT. Its translation: CAWSVTEAVELFF. The chain carries TRBV30 and TRBJ2-2; D gene unclear. The germline gives CDR1 GTSNPN, CDR2 SVGIG (reference sequence). The V and J ends lost 0 bases and 10 bases respectively, with 12 bases between them. The CDR3 is made up of 13 amino acids.

This chain links TRBV7-8 with TRBJ1-5, with D unresolved. Trimming removed 5 bases at V and 5 bases at J, with 13 bases between. Germline CDR1 is SGHVS and CDR2 is FQNEAQ. The CDR3 loop spans 14 amino acids. The CDR3 is CASSPIGRHQPQHF. In DNA, the CDR3 is TGTGCCAGCAGCCCGATAGGGAGGCATCAGCCCCAGCATTTT.